Listed here are 16 T cell receptor beta chains from one sample, sequenced in a study of persistence of HIV-infected CD4 T cells. The immunoSEQ assay was version 4, run in survey mode. The method was immunoSEQ multiplex PCR; TCRdb's version includes in-frame clones alone and lacks a portion of them. Seen here are about 32,000 clones, around 70% observed once, and the top ten hold roughly 1.5%. For these receptors, no antigen is known. Overlapping HIV-1 Gag 15-mer peptides at approximately 0.91 ug per peptide per mL were used. CD4+ T cells upregulating both CD40 ligand and CD69 were sorted as responding cells. The starting material was CD4+ T cells sorted from PBMCs after approximately 19-hour stimulation, obtained from a patient who received antiretroviral therapy. The receptor source for this set is an adult man with HIV who was CMV-seropositive.

V gene TRBV5-1 combines with J gene TRBJ2-3; no firm D call. V was trimmed by 0 bases and J by 4 bases, leaving 15 bases between them. CDR3 length: 16 residues. CDR1 and CDR2 from the germline V gene are SGHRS and YFSETQ. CDR3 in amino acids: CASSLGGLSDADTQYF. DNA of the CDR3: TGCGCCAGCAGCTTGGGTGGCTTGTCGGACGCAGATACGCAGTATTTT.

This chain uses TRBV29-1 with TRBJ1-2; 8 bases match TRBD1. The germline V gene has CDR1 SQVTM and CDR2 ANQGSEA. This CDR3 has 13 residues. V lost 7 bases to trimming and J lost 3 bases; unmatched junction nucleotides: 7. The CDR3: CSAGQGIDYGYTF. The CDR3 DNA follows: TGCAGCGCTGGACAGGGAATAGACTATGGCTACACCTTC.

This sequence joins TRBV10-3 and TRBJ1-2; D is perhaps TRBD1 (5 bases). CDR3 length equals 15 residues. The germline V gene encodes CDR1 ENHRY and CDR2 SYGVKD. V lost 4 bases and J lost 6, with 18 bases in between. The CDR3 spells CAISVPLREADGYTF. CDR3 DNA sequence: TGTGCCATCAGTGTACCGCTCAGGGAGGCAGATGGCTACACCTTC.

V is TRBV3-1 (or the pseudogene TRBV3-2) and J is TRBJ1-1, with D unclear. V was trimmed by 4 bases and J by 3 bases, leaving 9 bases between them. The CDR3 loop spans 13 amino acids. CDR1 is LGHDT and CDR2 is YNNKEL in the germline V gene (reference sequence). CDR3 sequence (DNA): TGTGCCAGCAGCCGGGATTCTGACACTGAAGCTTTCTTT. It codes for CASSRDSDTEAFF.

This clone showed up just a few times. The chain is built from TRBV9 and TRBJ2-4; 9 positions match TRBD1. The trim removed 3 bases at V and 11 bases at J, leaving 9 bases unmatched. Germline values: CDR1 SGDLS, CDR2 YYNGEE. The CDR3 runs to 14 residues. The CDR3 bases are TGTGCCAGCAGCGACCCGGGACAGGGAAGCGTTCAGTACTTC. Translation: CASSDPGQGSVQYF. Filled out from reference TRBV9 and TRBJ2-4, the complete variable domain reads DSGVTQTPKHLITATGQRVTLRCSPRSGDLSVYWYQQSLDQGLQFLIQYYNGEERAKGNILERFSAQQFPDLHSELNLSSLELGDSALYFCASSDPGQGSVQYFGAGTRLSVL.

This clone was observed once. V usage is TRBV15 and J usage is TRBJ2-1; possibly TRBD1 or TRBD2 for D (5 bases each). In germline, CDR1 is LNHNV, CDR2 YYDKDF (reference sequence). V gave up 1 base and J gave up 9 bases, with 13 bases separating them. This CDR3 spans 14 amino acids. The CDR3 is CATSRGGAGGEQFF. Written as DNA, the CDR3 is TGTGCCACCAGCAGAGGTGGGGCAGGAGGTGAGCAGTTCTTC.

The chain carries TRBV29-1 and TRBJ1-5, with no clear D. This CDR3 is 13 amino acids long. The V end was cut by 3 bases, the J end by 4 bases, with 10 bases between. Per germline, CDR1 SQVTM and CDR2 ANQGSEA. The CDR3 loop reads CSVEVNPNQPQHF. The CDR3 DNA reads as TGCAGCGTTGAGGTGAACCCGAATCAGCCCCAGCATTTT.

By share, this clone counts as medium-sized. This rearrangement joins TRBV6-5 to TRBJ1-1; D is unclear. Germline V CDR1 and CDR2: MNHEY, SVGAGI. This CDR3 has 11 residues. Trimming left V 7 bases short and J 1 base short, with 4 bases between. The CDR3 is CASKANTEAFF. In DNA, the CDR3 is TGTGCCAGCAAAGCGAACACTGAAGCTTTCTTT.

This chain joins TRBV4-2 and TRBJ1-3, with a weak D call TRBD1 (5 bases). Trimming took 1 base from V and 0 from J, leaving 7 bases between them. The germline V gene has CDR1 LGHNA and CDR2 YNFKEQ. CDR3 length: 15 amino acids. In nucleotides, the CDR3 is TGTGCCAGCAGCCAAGTGGGGGTCTCTGGAAACACCATATATTTT. It yields the protein CASSQVGVSGNTIYF.

The chain joins TRBV11-2 to TRBJ1-1, with no clear D. With 8 bases removed from V and 5 bases from J, the gap between germline ends came to 15 bases. CDR1 is SGHAT and CDR2 is FQNNGV in the germline V gene. The CDR3 runs 13 residues. CDR3 region: CASRPGEGTEAFF. The CDR3 bases are TGTGCCAGCCGCCCGGGAGAAGGGACTGAAGCTTTCTTT.

This sequence joins TRBV9 and TRBJ2-3; 8 bases match TRBD2. CDR1 SGDLS and CDR2 YYNGEE come from the germline V gene. The J segment lost 5 bases and the V segment lost 0 bases, leaving 8 bases of the junction unmatched. The CDR3 has 16 residues. CDR3 protein: CASSVDERGFEDTQYF. The CDR3 coding sequence is TGTGCCAGCAGCGTAGATGAGCGGGGGTTCGAAGATACGCAGTATTTT.

The rearrangement joins TRBV6-5 to TRBJ1-2; D possibly corresponds to TRBD1 (5 bases). The length of the CDR3 is 13 residues. The germline V gene has CDR1 MNHEY and CDR2 SVGAGI. Trimming stripped 7 bases from V and 4 bases from J, with 13 bases between. The CDR3 is CASTLTGGYGYTF. DNA for the CDR3: TGTGCCAGCACTCTCACAGGTGGCTATGGCTACACCTTC.

This chain joins TRBV27 and TRBJ1-1; TRBD1 matches at 7 bases. V lost 7 bases, J lost 1 base, and 6 bases stayed unmatched. CDR1 MNHEY and CDR2 SMNVEV come from the germline V gene (reference sequence). The length of the CDR3 is 14 residues. CDR3 DNA sequence: TGTGCCAGCATGCCAGGGGGTTCGAACACTGAAGCTTTCTTT. Its protein product is CASMPGGSNTEAFF.

A few counts support this clone. The CDR3 reads CASREDRLSYNSPLHF. The CDR3 DNA reads TGTGCCAGCCGGGAGGACCGACTCTCCTATAATTCACCCCTCCACTTT. This chain links TRBV3-1 (or the pseudogene TRBV3-2) with TRBJ1-6; D is ambiguous. Per the germline V gene, CDR1 is LGHDT and CDR2 is YNNKEL (reference sequence). This CDR3 contains 16 residues. V lost 8 bases, J lost 0 bases, and 14 bases lay in between.

The chain employs TRBV9 and TRBJ1-3; D uncertain. The germline V gene has CDR1 SGDLS and CDR2 YYNGEE. This CDR3 spans 15 amino acids. Trimming shortened V by 2 bases and J by 0 bases, and 9 bases separated the two germline ends. CDR3 in DNA: TGTGCCAGCAGCGTCGACGGCTACTCTGGAAACACCATATATTTT. This encodes CASSVDGYSGNTIYF.

This clone was picked up a small number of times. The V call is TRBV14, the J call TRBJ2-1; 12 bases line up with TRBD2. Per germline, CDR1 SGHDN and CDR2 FVKESK. The CDR3 has 18 residues. V was pared by 0 bases and J by 4 bases, with 7 bases of the junction left unmatched. CDR3 DNA sequence: TGTGCCAGCAGCCAAGAAATACTAGCGGGGGGTCTTTACAATGAGCAGTTCTTC. Protein product: CASSQEILAGGLYNEQFF.